The next 32 T cell receptor beta chains were all read from a single sample in a study of blood T cell repertoires in COVID-19. Sequenced by immunoSEQ multiplex PCR; TCRdb stores in-frame clones only, minus some. The sample holds some 230,000 clones; 65% to 90% are singletons and the top ten take 6.5% to 9%. The sequenced sample consisted of peripheral blood. The source is a woman in her 50s with acute or convalescent COVID-19.

V and J are TRBV7-3 and TRBJ1-1; a possible D gene is TRBD1 (6 bases). Trimming left V 5 bases short and J 0 bases short, with 10 bases between. This CDR3 contains 14 residues. Looked up from germline, CDR1 is SGHTA and CDR2 is FQGTGA. The CDR3 DNA follows: TGTGCCAGCAGCCAGGGACACCTGAACACTGAAGCTTTCTTT. Its translation is CASSQGHLNTEAFF.

This clone was recorded once. The chain employs TRBV3-1 (or the pseudogene TRBV3-2) and TRBJ2-3; TRBD1 is a possible D gene (6 bases). CDR1 and CDR2 from the germline V gene are LGHDT and YNNKEL (reference sequence). The CDR3 is made up of 15 amino acids. The V and J ends lost 1 base and 2 bases respectively, with 10 bases between them. The CDR3 DNA is TGTGCCAGCAGCCAAGGGGACACATACACAGATACGCAGTATTTT. It translates to CASSQGDTYTDTQYF.

The V call is TRBV15, the J call TRBJ1-2; the D gene is possibly TRBD1 (6 bases). There are 15 residues in the CDR3. The ends were cut back, 0 bases at V and 8 bases at J, with 16 bases in the middle. The germline CDR1 and CDR2 sequences are LNHNV and YYDKDF (reference sequence). The CDR3 here is CATSRDLGQFGGYTF. The CDR3 DNA follows: TGTGCCACCAGCAGAGATCTCGGACAGTTCGGGGGCTACACCTTC.

The V and J genes are TRBV30 and TRBJ1-2, with D possibly being TRBD1 (5 bases). The CDR3 is 13 amino acids. Germline CDR1 is GTSNPN and CDR2 is SVGIG (reference sequence). V shed 0 bases and J shed 8 bases, with 13 bases lying between them. The CDR3 sequence: CAWSVGVRSGYTF. CDR3 nucleotides: TGTGCCTGGAGTGTAGGGGTGCGCTCCGGCTACACCTTC. Full variable domain (remainder filled in from reference TRBV30 and TRBJ1-2): SQTIHQWPATLVQPVGSPLSLECTVEGTSNPNLYWYRQAAGRGLQLLFYSVGIGQISSEVPQNLSASRPQDRQFILSSKKLLLSDSGFYLCAWSVGVRSGYTFGSGTRLTVV.

The CDR3, as DNA: TGTGCCAGCAGCATGACAGGGGGCGGTGAAAAACTGTTTTTT. It is translated as CASSMTGGGEKLFF. The V gene is TRBV5-6, the J gene TRBJ1-4; 10 bases fit TRBD1. The CDR3 is 14 amino acids. Trimming cost V 4 bases and J 7 bases; bases outside gene matches: 4. Looked up from germline, CDR1 is SGHDT and CDR2 is YYEEEE.

This clone was counted between two and nine times. This chain connects TRBV6-5 to TRBJ2-1; 9 bases line up with TRBD2. CDR3 size: 14 residues. Germline V gene lookup returns CDR1 MNHEY and CDR2 SVGAGI. J was trimmed by 8 bases and V by 6 bases; bases with no gene match: 8. The CDR3 DNA follows: TGTGCCAGCAGGCTTAGCGGGAGCGTCGATGAGCAGTTCTTC. This sequence encodes CASRLSGSVDEQFF.

This clone was recorded a few times. The chain employs TRBV12-3 or TRBV12-4 and TRBJ1-2; 7 bases agree with TRBD1. Trimming removed 3 bases from V and 8 bases from J; junction bases left unmatched: 3. This CDR3 is 12 amino acids long. In DNA, the CDR3 is TGTGCCAGCAGTTTTCCAGGGGGAGGCTACACCTTC. It translates to CASSFPGGGYTF.

A word on this clone: Distinct nucleotide sequences in the sample also encode this CDR3. The chain links TRBV6-2 or TRBV6-3 to TRBJ2-7; D is perhaps TRBD1 (5 bases). The CDR3 contains 12 residues. CDR1 MNHEY and CDR2 SVGEGT come from the germline V gene. V was pared by 4 bases and J by 3 bases, with 7 bases between. DNA of the CDR3: TGTGCCAGCAGTTCGCAGGGCTACGAGCAGTACTTC. Amino acids: CASSSQGYEQYF.

The chain couples TRBV10-3 to TRBJ2-3, with 11 bases aligning to TRBD1. Trimming took 6 bases from V and 4 from J; bases not matched to a gene: 6. Germline V CDR1 and CDR2: ENHRY, SYGVKD. The CDR3 extends over 15 amino acids. The CDR3 region is CAIRDGQGAADTQYF. CDR3 nucleotides: TGTGCCATCAGGGATGGACAGGGGGCCGCAGATACGCAGTATTTT.

This clone has only one observation. This rearrangement joins TRBV12-3 or TRBV12-4 to TRBJ2-1; 11 positions match TRBD2. This CDR3 is 13 amino acids long. V was pared by 7 bases and J by 8 bases, with 4 bases of the junction left unmatched. DNA of the CDR3: TGTGCCAGCACTTTTAGCGGGAGGGATGAGCAGTTCTTC. Protein sequence: CASTFSGRDEQFF.

The CDR3 here is CASSLGTGNQPQHF. As DNA, the CDR3 is TGTGCCAGCAGTCTAGGGACAGGTAATCAGCCCCAGCATTTT. The rearrangement uses TRBV6-2 or TRBV6-3 and TRBJ1-5; TRBD1 agrees at 8 bases. From germline, CDR1 is MNHEY and CDR2 SVGEGT. The CDR3 totals 14 residues. With V trimmed by 5 bases and J by 4 bases, 4 bases remained unmatched.

The rearrangement uses TRBV5-8 and TRBJ1-2; possible D gene TRBD1, 6 bases. CDR3 length: 14 residues. The germline V gene encodes CDR1 SGHTS and CDR2 YDEGEE. V shed 6 bases and J shed 5 bases, with 17 bases lying between them. The CDR3 region is CASTLLRQDYGYTF. DNA of the CDR3: TGTGCCAGCACCCTCCTCAGACAGGATTATGGCTACACCTTC.

The V gene is TRBV7-3, the J gene TRBJ2-2, with 10 positions matching TRBD1. CDR3 length: 17 residues. Unmatched junction bases numbered 10, after V lost 5 bases and J lost 4 bases. CDR1 and CDR2 (germline): SGHTA, FQGTGA. The CDR3 DNA is TGTGCCAGCAGCGATCCCGCTCGGACAGGGGGCACCGGGGAGCTGTTTTTT. Translation: CASSDPARTGGTGELFF.

The chain couples TRBV6-7 to TRBJ2-7; 7 nucleotides line up with TRBD1. TRBV6-7 is known as an ORF, though its function is uncertain. Trimming cost V 11 bases and J 4 bases; bases outside gene matches: 14. This CDR3 has 14 amino acids. CDR3 coding DNA: TGTGCCGCCCAGATCCTCGACAGGGTGTACGAGCAGTACTTC. This gives the protein CAAQILDRVYEQYF.

This chain joins TRBV12-3 or TRBV12-4 and TRBJ1-1; tentatively, D is TRBD1 (6 bases). This CDR3 is 13 amino acids long. Trimming removed 3 bases at V and 3 bases at J, with 8 bases between. In nucleotides, the CDR3 is TGTGCCAGCAGTTTTAACAGGGACACTGAAGCTTTCTTT. Amino acids: CASSFNRDTEAFF.

The chain couples TRBV28 to TRBJ1-6; possibly TRBD1 for D (5 bases). Trimming took off 4 bases at V and 6 bases at J, with 13 bases between the two ends. This CDR3 contains 15 residues. Germline CDR1 MDHEN, CDR2 SYDVKM. Here the CDR3 reads CASSYRGSSNSPLHF. CDR3 in DNA: TGTGCCAGCAGTTATCGGGGGTCAAGTAATTCACCCCTCCACTTT. The complete variable domain, with remaining parts taken from reference TRBV28 and TRBJ1-6, reads DVKVTQSSRYLVKRTGEKVFLECVQDMDHENMFWYRQDPGLGLRLIYFSYDVKMKEKGDIPEGYSVSREKKERFSLILESASTNQTSMYLCASSYRGSSNSPLHFGNGTRLTVT.

The V and J genes are TRBV5-1 and TRBJ1-1; D is unresolved. The CDR3 runs 14 residues. V gave up 0 bases and J gave up 0 bases, with 6 bases separating them. Looked up from germline, CDR1 is SGHRS and CDR2 is YFSETQ. CDR3 nucleotides: TGCGCCAGCAGCTTGGACAGTATGAACACTGAAGCTTTCTTT. It encodes CASSLDSMNTEAFF.

The chain has TRBV7-3 and TRBJ1-5; 8 bases map to TRBD1. The CDR3 runs 15 residues. Trimming at V came to 2 bases and at J to 6 bases, leaving 6 bases not matched to a gene. Germline CDR1 and CDR2: SGHTA and FQGTGA. The CDR3 protein is CASSLSGGAGQPQHF. The CDR3, as DNA: TGTGCCAGCAGCTTATCAGGGGGCGCGGGTCAGCCCCAGCATTTT.

The chain employs TRBV3-1 (or the pseudogene TRBV3-2) and TRBJ1-1; D possibly corresponds to TRBD1 (5 bases). Germline CDR1 reads LGHDT; CDR2 reads YNNKEL (reference sequence). The CDR3 has 14 amino acids. V lost 6 bases, J lost 1 base, and 12 bases lay in between. The DNA of the CDR3 is TGTGCCAGCAGTCAACGGGGGGGGAACACTGAAGCTTTCTTT. It codes for CASSQRGGNTEAFF.

The chain joins TRBV7-2 to TRBJ1-6, with TRBD1 as a possible D gene (6 bases). CDR1 SGHTA and CDR2 FQGNSA come from the germline V gene. CDR3 length: 15 residues. V was shortened by 1 base and J by 7 bases, with 11 bases between the two germline ends. CDR3 loop: CASSLVRGTNSPLHF. The DNA for the CDR3 is TGTGCCAGCAGCTTAGTGAGGGGGACCAATTCACCCCTCCACTTT.

The gene calls are TRBV6-4 and TRBJ2-1; 15 nucleotides agree with TRBD2. The germline CDR1 and CDR2 sequences are MRHNA and SNTAGT. The CDR3 contains 18 residues. Trimming at V came to 5 bases and at J to 2 bases, leaving 7 bases not matched to a gene. Here the CDR3 DNA reads TGTGCCAGCAGTCGGACTAGCGGGAGGGCCGGGCCCTACAATGAGCAGTTCTTC. As protein: CASSRTSGRAGPYNEQFF.

The chain employs TRBV25-1 and TRBJ2-7, with 10 bases that match TRBD2. The CDR3 extends over 17 amino acids. Trimming at V came to 6 bases and at J to 0 bases, leaving 11 bases not matched to a gene. Germline V lookup: CDR1 MGHDK, CDR2 SYGVNS. The CDR3 is CASSRGVAGGFSYEQYF. The DNA for the CDR3 is TGTGCCAGCAGCCGAGGGGTAGCGGGGGGATTCTCCTACGAGCAGTACTTC.

This chain connects TRBV6-5 to TRBJ2-7; D is perhaps TRBD1 (5 bases). Germline CDR1 and CDR2: MNHEY and SVGAGI. V lost 6 bases, J lost 3 bases, and 15 bases lay in between. This CDR3 contains 14 residues. DNA of the CDR3: TGTGCCAGCAGCTCTCAGGGTTACCTCTACGAGCAGTACTTC. Protein: CASSSQGYLYEQYF.

V gene TRBV9 combines with J gene TRBJ1-1; D call uncertain. Germline V gives CDR1 SGDLS, CDR2 YYNGEE. This CDR3 region has 13 residues. The germline V and J ends were trimmed by 0 bases and 7 bases, with 10 bases remaining between them. The CDR3 nucleotides are TGTGCCAGCAGCGTAGCTCTAAATTATGAAGCTTTCTTT. It yields the protein CASSVALNYEAFF.

This chain's CDR3 is CASSLVGGALGEQYF. DNA for the CDR3: TGTGCCAGCAGCTTAGTAGGGGGCGCCCTGGGAGAGCAGTACTTC. The rearrangement links TRBV7-2 to TRBJ2-7, with TRBD1 matching over 7 bases. This CDR3 has 15 amino acids. Germline V gene data show CDR1 as SGHTA and CDR2 as FQGNSA. V lost 1 base to trimming and J lost 7 bases; unmatched junction nucleotides: 10.

The chain links TRBV5-4 to TRBJ2-1; no definite D call. Trimming cost V 6 bases and J 4 bases, with 5 bases left between them. The CDR3 extends over 11 amino acids. Germline V lookup: CDR1 SGHNT, CDR2 YYREEE (reference sequence). CDR3 region: CASNLYNEQFF. The CDR3 DNA is TGTGCCAGCAACCTATACAATGAGCAGTTCTTC.

V usage is TRBV28 and J usage is TRBJ2-7, with 8 positions matching TRBD1. The CDR3 sequence is 16 residues long. J lost 3 bases, V lost 2 bases, and 9 bases had no gene match. CDR1 MDHEN and CDR2 SYDVKM come from the germline V gene. The CDR3 DNA sequence: TGTGCCAGCAGTTTACTCGGACAGGGCGACAACTACGAGCAGTACTTC. Translated: CASSLLGQGDNYEQYF.

The rearrangement uses TRBV28 and TRBJ2-3, with D unclear. CDR1 MDHEN and CDR2 SYDVKM come from the germline V gene. This CDR3 has 15 amino acids. The V end was cut by 7 bases, the J end by 6 bases, with 20 bases between. The DNA for the CDR3 is TGTGCCAGCACCCCATCTGGCGGCCCATGGGATACGCAGTATTTT. Translating gives CASTPSGGPWDTQYF.

The chain couples TRBV7-2 to TRBJ2-2, with 10 bases fitting TRBD2. The CDR3 runs to 17 residues. The J segment lost 4 bases and the V segment lost 0 bases, leaving 5 bases of the junction unmatched. Germline V lookup: CDR1 SGHTA, CDR2 FQGNSA. The CDR3 sequence: CASSLAPSGSSTGELFF. As DNA, the CDR3 is TGTGCCAGCAGCTTAGCCCCTAGCGGGAGTTCCACCGGGGAGCTGTTTTTT.

The gene calls are TRBV10-3 and TRBJ1-2, with TRBD1 identical over 7 bases. The CDR3 sequence is 16 residues long. The germline gives CDR1 ENHRY, CDR2 SYGVKD. The trim removed 5 bases at V and 8 bases at J, leaving 17 bases unmatched. Here the CDR3 reads CAISSQQGISLSGYTF. CDR3 nucleotide sequence: TGTGCCATCAGTTCACAACAGGGGATCTCTCTATCCGGCTACACCTTC.

The genes are TRBV18 and TRBJ1-2; a possible D gene is TRBD1 (5 bases). With 6 bases removed from V and 8 bases from J, the gap between germline ends came to 16 bases. In germline, CDR1 is KGHSH, CDR2 LQKENI. The CDR3 length is 13 residues. CDR3 bases: TGTGCCAGCTCTCATGACAGAGACGGGGGCTACACCTTC. Translation: CASSHDRDGGYTF.

This chain connects TRBV19 to TRBJ2-5, with TRBD2 identical over 11 bases. The CDR3 covers 16 residues. Losses at the gene ends were 1 base for V and 3 bases for J; bases not matched to a gene: 4. In germline, CDR1 is LNHDA, CDR2 SQIVND (reference sequence). This CDR3 reads CASSIGGLAGEETQYF. In DNA form, the CDR3 reads TGTGCCAGTAGTATAGGTGGACTAGCGGGCGAAGAGACCCAGTACTTC.